This T cell receptor beta chain was captured in a study of cytomegalovirus exposure and HLA in healthy donors. Use of 60 Vbeta and 13 Jbeta primers characterized the PCR. Produced via immunoSEQ multiplex PCR; TCRdb's table is partial and in-frame only. The data hold about 140,000 clones, with roughly four fifths observed a single time. This clone was picked up one time. The antigen remains unidentified. Overall study findings and caveats: Immune exposure data for these donors was limited to CMV serostatus.

Germline V gene lookup returns CDR1 LNHDA and CDR2 SQIVND (reference sequence). J gave up 3 bases and V 0 bases, and 5 bases lay outside the gene matches. The CDR3 is made up of 16 amino acids. J is TRBJ1-2 and V is TRBV19; 9 nucleotides match TRBD1. Sequenced: PBMCs. This receptor was identified in a middle-aged woman in good health and CMV-seronegative. In DNA, the CDR3 is TGTGCCAGTAGTATAGACCCTCGGACAGGGGACTATGGCTACACCTTC. It is translated as CASSIDPRTGDYGYTF.